This TCR beta chain was recorded in a study of blood T cells in healthy people across ages. Study outcomes and limitations: PBMC samples, being unsorted, prevented any conclusive comparison of naive and antigen-experienced cells.

Using a J-beta primer mix together with a sample-barcoded 5' primer, a second PCR was run for about 7 to 12 cycles. With 12 random nucleotides, a template-switch adaptor tagged each individual cDNA molecule. TCRdb independently ran MiXCR on the 5' RACE reads; one entry per CDR3 protein. The table has fewer than 2,000,000 distinct CDR3 sequences, approximately 39% seen once. Details on this clonotype: Its target is not known.

This sequence was found in a human donor in good health. Source material: blood.

The CDR3 DNA follows: TGTGCCAGCAGTTTCAGAGGGGGTGCGGATGGCTACACCTTC. This sequence encodes CASSFRGGADGYTF. V usage is TRBV12-3 or TRBV12-4 and J usage is TRBJ1-2, with a tentative D call TRBD1 (6 bases). Trimming took off 3 bases at V and 6 bases at J, with 14 bases between the two ends. CDR3 length equals 14 residues.